Below, 27 T cell receptor beta chains from the same sample are listed, as sequenced in a study of T-cell reconstitution after alpha-beta-depleted transplantation in children. The TCRbeta library incorporated unique molecular identifiers. Each CDR3 protein is one row after TCRdb ran MiXCR on the PCR reads. The table shows some 300,000 distinct CDR3 sequences, with 10% occurring only once. Sequencing used PBMCs, obtained before TCRalphabeta/CD19-depleted stem cell transplant. The receptors shown here come from a boy less than two years old with acute myeloid leukemia, due to receive a stem cell transplant.

This clonotype was seen repeatedly, ten times or more. V and J are TRBV5-1 and TRBJ1-2; weak D call: TRBD1 (5 bases). Germline CDR1 and CDR2: SGHRS and YFSETQ. This CDR3 spans 13 amino acids. The V and J ends lost 6 bases and 3 bases respectively, with 12 bases between them. Written as DNA, the CDR3 is TGCGCCAGCACCCCAACGGGGGACTATGGCTACACCTTC. Its protein product is CASTPTGDYGYTF.

This clonotype has a count of ten or more. The rearrangement uses TRBV20-1 and TRBJ2-5, with 8 nucleotides matching TRBD2. CDR1 is DFQATT, CDR2 SNEGSKA, per germline (reference sequence). The V and J ends lost 5 bases and 4 bases, in that order; junction bases with no gene match: 6. The CDR3 length is 13 residues. As DNA, the CDR3 is TGCAGTGCTCCCTGGACTAGCTCAGAGACCCAGTACTTC. Amino acids: CSAPWTSSETQYF.

The chain couples TRBV7-2 to TRBJ2-6, with D hard to call. Looked up from germline, CDR1 is SGHTA and CDR2 is FQGNSA. Trimming took 0 bases from V and 0 from J, leaving 9 bases between them. CDR3 length: 17 residues. CDR3 in DNA: TGTGCCAGCAGCTTAGCGGCACTTCACTCTGGGGCCAACGTCCTGACTTTC. It translates to CASSLAALHSGANVLTF.

The table lists this clonotype with many counts. V is TRBV5-1 and J is TRBJ2-1; D gene uncertain. V lost 1 base to trimming and J lost 10 bases, with 6 bases between them. The length of the CDR3 is 11 residues. Germline V gives CDR1 SGHRS, CDR2 YFSETQ. CDR3 in DNA: TGCGCCAGCAGCTTGAAGTCCGAGCAGTTCTTC. Residues: CASSLKSEQFF.

This clonotype was seen many times. The rearrangement joins TRBV28 to TRBJ2-7; 7 bases line up with TRBD1. The V and J ends lost 8 bases and 12 bases, in that order; junction bases with no gene match: 19. The CDR3 is 14 residues long. The germline V gene encodes CDR1 MDHEN and CDR2 SYDVKM. The DNA for the CDR3 is TGTGCCAGCCGGGCTAGGGCAGGGGGTTTTGGTCTGTACTTC. Protein sequence: CASRARAGGFGLYF.

In its sample, this clonotype was seen once. With a much larger clone just one base away, this may be a read error. The CDR3 nucleotides are TGCAGCGTAGAGCAGCCTTACAATGAGCAGATCTTC. This sequence encodes CSVEQPYNEQIF. The V gene is TRBV29-1, the J gene TRBJ2-1; D remains unclear. The CDR3 is made up of 12 amino acids. CDR1 and CDR2 (germline): SQVTM, ANQGSEA.

This clonotype was detected many times. J is TRBJ2-3 and V is TRBV5-1; no firm D call. V lost 0 bases and J 5 bases, leaving 10 bases between the germline ends. CDR3 size: 14 residues. Germline V gene data show CDR1 as SGHRS and CDR2 as YFSETQ. The CDR3 coding sequence is TGCGCCAGCAGCTTGGTTAACCAAAAAGATACGCAGTATTTT. Protein sequence: CASSLVNQKDTQYF. Full variable domain (remainder filled in from reference TRBV5-1 and TRBJ2-3): KAGVTQTPRYLIKTRGQQVTLSCSPISGHRSVSWYQQTPGQGLQFLFEYFSETQRNKGNFPGRFSGRQFSNSRSEMNVSTLELGDSALYLCASSLVNQKDTQYFGPGTRLTVL.

There are many counts of this clonotype. The chain recombines TRBV5-1 with TRBJ2-7; D is perhaps TRBD1 (5 bases). V lost 0 bases and J lost 0, with 10 bases in between. This CDR3 contains 15 residues. Germline lookup yields CDR1 SGHRS and CDR2 YFSETQ. The CDR3, as DNA: TGCGCCAGCAGCTTGGTGGGTCAGGGCTCCTACGAGCAGTACTTC. This codes for CASSLVGQGSYEQYF.

Turning to this clonotype: Since a much larger clone is just one base distant, this may be a read error. The chain links TRBV4-2 to TRBJ2-7; D possibly uses TRBD1 or TRBD2 (5 bases each). There are 17 residues in the CDR3. CDR1 is LGHNA and CDR2 is YNFKEQ in the germline V gene. The germline V and J ends were trimmed by 0 bases and 10 bases, with 25 bases remaining between them. The CDR3 loop is CASSQDFGWDGAPNQYF. The CDR3 DNA follows: TGTGCCAGCAGCCAAGATTTTGGGTGGGACGGAGCCCCTAACCAGTACTTC.

The rearrangement links TRBV19 to TRBJ1-5, with TRBD1 matching over 8 bases. Germline V gene sequence: CDR1 LNHDA, CDR2 SQIVND (reference sequence). CDR3 length equals 16 residues. The trim removed 5 bases at V and 4 bases at J, leaving 10 bases unmatched. The CDR3 coding sequence is TGTGCCAGTAGTCCCCCGCCAGGGGGCCTTAATCAGCCCCAGCATTTT. It is translated as CASSPPPGGLNQPQHF.

The chain recombines TRBV7-9 with TRBJ2-5, with TRBD2 as a possible D gene (6 bases). V dropped 5 bases and J dropped 4 bases, with 14 bases sitting between them. There are 14 residues in the CDR3. Looked up from germline, CDR1 is SEHNR and CDR2 is FQNEAQ (reference sequence). CDR3 in DNA: TGTGCCAGCAGCAGTGGAGGGATCCGAGAGACCCAGTACTTC. It encodes CASSSGGIRETQYF.

The rearrangement joins TRBV18 to TRBJ2-7; possible D gene TRBD1, 5 bases. The CDR3 totals 16 residues. CDR1 and CDR2 (germline): KGHSH, LQKENI. Trimming removed 2 bases at V and 6 bases at J, with 20 bases between. The CDR3 reads CASSPRRTRAPSEQYF. CDR3 nucleotide sequence: TGTGCCAGCTCACCAAGGAGAACCAGGGCCCCTAGCGAGCAGTACTTC.

This clonotype showed up just a few times. The chain recombines TRBV28 with TRBJ1-2, with TRBD1 matching 8 bases. Germline values: CDR1 MDHEN, CDR2 SYDVKM. The CDR3 length is 17 residues. V shed 3 bases, J shed 4 bases, and the junction held 13 bases outside the gene matches. The CDR3 is CASSLYGTGAILYGYTF. CDR3 DNA sequence: TGTGCCAGCAGTTTGTACGGGACAGGAGCCATTCTCTATGGCTACACCTTC.

This clonotype occurred many times. The J gene is TRBJ2-7, the V gene TRBV4-3, with TRBD1 matching over 8 bases. This CDR3 has 18 amino acids. V shed 0 bases, J shed 0 bases, and the junction held 10 bases outside the gene matches. The germline V gene encodes CDR1 LGHNA and CDR2 YSLEER. The CDR3 DNA follows: TGCGCCAGCAGCCAAGACCAAATTCGGACAGGGAGCTCCTACGAGCAGTACTTC. Protein sequence: CASSQDQIRTGSSYEQYF.

This clonotype was recorded many times. The CDR3 is CASSLSYEQFF. CDR3 DNA: TGTGCCAGCAGCTTAAGCTATGAGCAGTTCTTC. The chain couples TRBV7-9 to TRBJ2-1; D is uncertain. From germline, CDR1 is SEHNR and CDR2 FQNEAQ (reference sequence). The germline V and J ends were trimmed by 2 bases and 8 bases, with 4 bases remaining between them. The CDR3 is made up of 11 amino acids.

The rearrangement uses TRBV6-2 or TRBV6-3 and TRBJ2-7, with D possibly being TRBD1 or TRBD2 (5 bases each). This CDR3 comprises 15 residues. The V gene lost 4 bases and the J gene lost 0 bases, with 13 bases spanning the gap. Germline V lookup: CDR1 MNHEY, CDR2 SVGEGT. CDR3 nucleotide sequence: TGTGCCAGCAGTTCCGGGGCCCCGAGCTCCTACGAGCAGTACTTC. Its translation is CASSSGAPSSYEQYF.

As regards this clonotype: Given a much more abundant clone one base away, this may be a read error. V and J are TRBV2 and TRBJ2-3; the match to TRBD2 covers 10 bases. CDR3 length: 15 residues. CDR1 and CDR2 (germline): SNHLY, FYNNEI. CDR3 DNA: TGTGACAGCAGGGAAGGACTAGCGGCTTTTGATACGCAGTATTTT. It encodes CDSREGLAAFDTQYF.

As to this clonotype: An end of the junction differs from the germline gene, which may be a read error. This chain uses TRBV5-4 with TRBJ2-3; the match to TRBD2 covers 8 bases. Germline V lookup: CDR1 SGHNT, CDR2 YYREEE (reference sequence). This CDR3 is built from 19 residues. The chain's CDR3 is CASTLTPWNLAGIETTQYF. Here the CDR3 DNA reads TGTGCCAGCACCTTGACCCCTTGGAATCTAGCGGGTATAGAGACTACGCAGTATTTT.

About this clonotype itself: This may arise from a read error, as a much more abundant clone is one base away. The J gene is TRBJ2-3, the V gene TRBV5-6; D possibly corresponds to TRBD2 (6 bases). CDR3 length: 13 residues. The germline CDR1 and CDR2 sequences are SGHDT and YYEEEE. Trimming took 1 base from V and 10 from J, leaving 13 bases between them. The DNA for the CDR3 is TGTGCCAGCAGCTTGTTCACAGCGGGTCCGCAGTATTTT. This gives the protein CASSLFTAGPQYF.

In this sample, this clonotype turned up a few times. The chain carries TRBV5-4 and TRBJ1-2; D is perhaps TRBD1 (6 bases). The CDR3 is made up of 14 amino acids. The germline V gene has CDR1 SGHNT and CDR2 YYREEE (reference sequence). Trimming removed 0 bases from V and 8 bases from J, with 14 bases in between. For the CDR3, the DNA is TGTGCCAGCAGCTTGGTCCAGGGGAGGAGCGGCTACACCTTC. This sequence encodes CASSLVQGRSGYTF.

This clonotype was seen many times. The conserved final phenylalanine or tryptophan is absent from the CDR3, which likely points to a read error. No DNA is shown, since the ends of the CDR3 on it are uncertain; the CDR3 is the one TCRdb lists. The chain carries TRBV20-1 and TRBJ2-1; no check of the table's D call, TRBD1, against the DNA was made. The V gene's germline CDR1 is DFQATT and CDR2 SNEGSKA (reference sequence). 14 amino acids form the CDR3, both terminal residues included. This chain's CDR3 is CSAVGVPTNPPGLL.

Many counts were recorded for this clonotype. The chain has TRBV20-1 and TRBJ2-4, with D unclear. Germline CDR1 is DFQATT and CDR2 is SNEGSKA (reference sequence). The V and J ends lost 3 bases and 2 bases respectively, with 8 bases between them. The CDR3 covers 13 residues. The CDR3, as DNA: TGCAGTGCTAGCCTGGTAACCAAAAACATTCAGTACTTC. Amino acid sequence: CSASLVTKNIQYF.

This clonotype was counted a few times. V usage is TRBV19 and J usage is TRBJ2-7, with D hard to call. This CDR3 has 14 amino acids. V lost 5 bases and J lost 2, with 13 bases in between. Germline lookup yields CDR1 LNHDA and CDR2 SQIVND (reference sequence). The CDR3 coding sequence is TGTGCCAGTAGTCTCCGGATGAAGGCCTACGAGCAGTACTTC. It translates to CASSLRMKAYEQYF.

The chain uses TRBV6-4 and TRBJ2-1; 12 positions agree with TRBD2. The length of the CDR3 is 18 residues. Germline CDR1 MRHNA, CDR2 SNTAGT. Trimming took 7 bases from V and 3 from J; bases not matched to a gene: 13. This CDR3 reads CASKGKTSGGPRYNEQFF. The CDR3 coding sequence is TGTGCCAGCAAGGGTAAGACTAGCGGGGGTCCGCGCTACAATGAGCAGTTCTTC.

This clonotype was counted at least ten times. CDR3 coding DNA: TGTGCCAGCAGTTTAGCAGGGGCGGGCGAGCAGTACTTC. Translation gives CASSLAGAGEQYF. This chain connects TRBV12-3 or TRBV12-4 to TRBJ2-7; the D gene could be TRBD1 or TRBD2 (5 bases each). This CDR3 spans 13 amino acids. Trimming pared 0 bases from V and 6 bases from J, leaving 9 bases between.

This sequence joins TRBV29-1 and TRBJ1-2, with D maybe TRBD1 (6 bases). V lost 6 bases, J lost 7 bases, and 21 bases lay in between. This CDR3 has 14 residues. The germline V gene encodes CDR1 SQVTM and CDR2 ANQGSEA. The CDR3 DNA is TGCAGCGTCCGGGGGGGCGGCGGAGGGGTTGGCTACACCTTC. Amino acid sequence: CSVRGGGGGVGYTF.

This clonotype was counted many times. The gene calls are TRBV7-2 and TRBJ2-5; D is perhaps TRBD2 (5 bases). Germline V gene data show CDR1 as SGHTA and CDR2 as FQGNSA. V lost 5 bases, J lost 2 bases, and 15 bases lay in between. The CDR3 totals 15 residues. Here the CDR3 reads CASSIVVLAQETQYF. For the CDR3, the DNA is TGTGCCAGCAGCATTGTGGTTCTAGCTCAAGAGACCCAGTACTTC. The full variable domain, with the rest looked up from reference TRBV7-2 and TRBJ2-5, is GAGVSQSPSNKVTEKGKDVELRCDPISGHTALYWYRQSLGQGLEFLIYFQGNSAPDKSGLPSDRFSAERTGGSVSTLTIQRTQQEDSAVYLCASSIVVLAQETQYFGPGTRLLVL.